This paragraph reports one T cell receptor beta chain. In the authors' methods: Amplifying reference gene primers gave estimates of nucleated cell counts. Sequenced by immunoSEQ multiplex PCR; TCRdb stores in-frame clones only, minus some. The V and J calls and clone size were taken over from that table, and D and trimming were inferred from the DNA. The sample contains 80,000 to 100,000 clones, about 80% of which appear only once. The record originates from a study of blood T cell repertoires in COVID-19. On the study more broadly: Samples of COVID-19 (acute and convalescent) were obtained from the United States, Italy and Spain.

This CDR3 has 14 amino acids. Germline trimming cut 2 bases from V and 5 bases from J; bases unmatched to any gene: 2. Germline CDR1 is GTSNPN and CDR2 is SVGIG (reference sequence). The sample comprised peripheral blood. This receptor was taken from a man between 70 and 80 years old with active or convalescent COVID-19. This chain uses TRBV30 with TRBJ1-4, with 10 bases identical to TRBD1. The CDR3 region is CAWSRGQGNEKLFF. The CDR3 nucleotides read TGTGCCTGGAGTAGGGGACAGGGGAATGAAAAACTGTTTTTT.